This TCR beta chain appears in the sequencing data of a study of T cell responses to AZD1222 COVID-19 vaccine. Points from the study as a whole: Researchers report vaccine-associated CD4 TCRs spanning spike, with dominance at 160-218 and 743-854. Females outnumbered males among donors, who were mostly white British; clonal diversity was possibly underestimated. Following two doses of AZD1222, Spike-specific TCR breadth and depth rose.

This CDR3 has 11 residues. Per the germline V gene, CDR1 is MGHDK and CDR2 is SYGVNS. The V gene lost 8 bases and the J gene lost 13 bases, with 12 bases spanning the gap. Notes on this clone: Its target is not known.

TCRdb's table, derived via immunoSEQ multiplex PCR, lists solely in-frame clones and lacks some. There are about 130,000 clones in the sample; 89% occur only once, and roughly a tenth lies in the top ten. Samples with a second dose at about 4 or about 12 weeks were pooled together. The chain carries TRBV25-1 and TRBJ1-6; D is possibly TRBD1 (6 bases). This sample comprised peripheral blood, obtained 28 days after the second AZD1222 dose. The origin of this receptor is an adult who received the AZD1222 COVID-19 vaccine. The CDR3 bases are TGTGCCAGCTCCCCTGGGGGCCCCCTCCACTTT. This translates into CASSPGGPLHF.